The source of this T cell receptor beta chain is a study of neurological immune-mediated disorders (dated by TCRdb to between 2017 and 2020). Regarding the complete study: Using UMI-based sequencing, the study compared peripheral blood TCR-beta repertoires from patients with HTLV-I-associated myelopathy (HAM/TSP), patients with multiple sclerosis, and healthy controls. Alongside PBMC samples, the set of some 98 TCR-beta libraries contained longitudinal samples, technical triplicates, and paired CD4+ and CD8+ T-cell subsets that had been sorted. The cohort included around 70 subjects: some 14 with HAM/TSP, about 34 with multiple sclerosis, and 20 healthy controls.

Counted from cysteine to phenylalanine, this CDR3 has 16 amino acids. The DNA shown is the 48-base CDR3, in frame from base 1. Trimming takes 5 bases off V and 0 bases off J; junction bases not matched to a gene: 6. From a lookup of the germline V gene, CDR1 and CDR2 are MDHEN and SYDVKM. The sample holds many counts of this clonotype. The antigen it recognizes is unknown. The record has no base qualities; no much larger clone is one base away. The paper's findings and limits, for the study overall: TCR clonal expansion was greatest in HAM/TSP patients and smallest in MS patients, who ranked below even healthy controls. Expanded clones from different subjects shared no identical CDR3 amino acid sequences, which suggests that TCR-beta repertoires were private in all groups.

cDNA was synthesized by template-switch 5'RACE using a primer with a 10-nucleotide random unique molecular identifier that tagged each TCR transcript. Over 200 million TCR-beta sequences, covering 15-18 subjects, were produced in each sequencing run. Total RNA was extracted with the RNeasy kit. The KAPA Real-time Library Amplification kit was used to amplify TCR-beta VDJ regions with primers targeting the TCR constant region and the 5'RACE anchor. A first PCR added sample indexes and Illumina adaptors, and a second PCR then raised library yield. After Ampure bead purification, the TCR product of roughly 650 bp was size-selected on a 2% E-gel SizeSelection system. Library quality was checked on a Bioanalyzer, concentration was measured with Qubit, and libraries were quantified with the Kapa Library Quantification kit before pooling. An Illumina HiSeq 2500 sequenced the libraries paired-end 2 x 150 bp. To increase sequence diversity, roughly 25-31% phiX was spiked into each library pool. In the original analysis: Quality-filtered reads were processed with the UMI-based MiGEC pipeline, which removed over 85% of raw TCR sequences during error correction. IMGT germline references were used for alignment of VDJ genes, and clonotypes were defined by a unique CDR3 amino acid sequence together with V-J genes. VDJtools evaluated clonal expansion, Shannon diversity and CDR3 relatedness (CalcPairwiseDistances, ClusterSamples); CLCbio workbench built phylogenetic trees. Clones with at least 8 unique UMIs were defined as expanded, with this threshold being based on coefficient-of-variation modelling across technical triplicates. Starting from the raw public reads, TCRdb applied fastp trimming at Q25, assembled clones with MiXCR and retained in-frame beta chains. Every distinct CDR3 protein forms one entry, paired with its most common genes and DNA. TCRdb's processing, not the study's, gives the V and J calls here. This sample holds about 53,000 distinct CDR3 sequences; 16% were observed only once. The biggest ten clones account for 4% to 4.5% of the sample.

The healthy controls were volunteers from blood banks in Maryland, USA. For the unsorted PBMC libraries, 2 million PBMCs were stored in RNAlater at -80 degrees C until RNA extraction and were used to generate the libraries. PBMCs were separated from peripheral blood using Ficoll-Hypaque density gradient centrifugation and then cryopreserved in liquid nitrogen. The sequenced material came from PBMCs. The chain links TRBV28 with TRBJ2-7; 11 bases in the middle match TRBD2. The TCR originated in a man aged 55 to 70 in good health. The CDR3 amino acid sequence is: CASSVTGLAVSYEQYF. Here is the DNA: TGTGCCAGCAGTGTTACGGGACTAGCGGTCTCCTACGAGCAGTACTTC.